The clone carrying this T cell receptor (beta chain) was seen only a few times. Antigen: not known. This CDR3 comprises 16 residues. The germline CDR1 and CDR2 sequences are MGHRA and YSYEKL. V shed 1 base and J shed 1 base, with 13 bases lying between them. One entry per CDR3 protein, called by TCRdb with MiXCR from the reads. The sample lists approximately 350,000 distinct CDR3 sequences, about 35% occurring once. This record belongs to a study of T cell repertoires in cytomegalovirus infection. As for the study in general: CMV epitopes in the study were HLA-C-restricted (recently identified) and HLA-B-restricted (well studied). Matching HLA type and CMV infection were both indicated by public TCR beta signatures. Regarding the study as a whole: The study found HLA-C-restricted CMV-specific TCR beta clonotypes dominating the ex vivo response. The cumulative frequency of public TCR beta families distinguished individuals who carried CMV together with the relevant HLA.

This receptor was obtained from a human donor in good health (CMV status not recorded). Some clones in this sample may be carry-over from other donors' samples. The rearrangement uses TRBV4-1 and TRBJ1-2, with D possibly being TRBD1 (5 bases). The starting material was cultured PBMCs, obtained from culture after CMV antigen stimulation. The CDR3 is CASSQVLQGINYGYTF. Here the CDR3 DNA reads TGCGCCAGCAGCCAAGTTCTCCAGGGAATTAACTATGGCTACACCTTC.